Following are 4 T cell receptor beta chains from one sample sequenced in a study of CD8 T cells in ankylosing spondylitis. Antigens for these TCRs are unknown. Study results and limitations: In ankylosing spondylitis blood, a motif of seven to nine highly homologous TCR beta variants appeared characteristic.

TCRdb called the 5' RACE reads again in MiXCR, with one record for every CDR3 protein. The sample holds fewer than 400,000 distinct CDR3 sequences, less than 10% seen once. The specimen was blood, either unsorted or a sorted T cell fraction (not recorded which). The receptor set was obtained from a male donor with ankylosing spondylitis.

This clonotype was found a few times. The CDR3, as DNA: TGTGCCAGCAGCTTTATGTCGACAGGGAGGCTTGGGACCCAGTACTTC. This encodes CASSFMSTGRLGTQYF. The V call is TRBV7-2, the J call TRBJ2-5; possibly TRBD1 for D (7 bases). This CDR3 spans 16 amino acids. In germline, CDR1 is SGHTA, CDR2 FQGNSA. Trimming stripped 3 bases from V and 7 bases from J, with 21 bases between.

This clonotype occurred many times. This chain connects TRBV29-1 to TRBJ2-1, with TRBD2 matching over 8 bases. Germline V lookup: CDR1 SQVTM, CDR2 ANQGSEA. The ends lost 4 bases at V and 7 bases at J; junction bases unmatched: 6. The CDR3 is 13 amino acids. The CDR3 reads CSVASGGYNEQFF. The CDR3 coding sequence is TGCAGCGTTGCATCGGGGGGGTATAATGAGCAGTTCTTC.

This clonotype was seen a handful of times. The CDR3 is CASSSFQGGQPQHF. CDR3 DNA sequence: TGTGCCAGCAGTTCCTTTCAGGGGGGCCAGCCCCAGCATTTT. The chain combines TRBV12-3 or TRBV12-4 with TRBJ1-5; 7 bases are shared with TRBD1. The CDR3 runs to 14 residues. After removal of 4 bases from V and 7 bases from J, the junction contained 7 bases not matched to a gene.

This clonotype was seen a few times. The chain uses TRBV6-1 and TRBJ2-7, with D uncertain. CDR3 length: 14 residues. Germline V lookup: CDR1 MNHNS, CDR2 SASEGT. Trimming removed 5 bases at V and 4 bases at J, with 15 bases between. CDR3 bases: TGTGCCAGCAGTACAAGGCTTGGTGGGTACGAGCAGTACTTC. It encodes CASSTRLGGYEQYF.